What follows are 4 T cell receptor beta chains derived from one specimen sequenced in a study of blood T cells in healthy people across ages. A second roughly 6 to 11 cycle PCR used barcoded and J-beta primers. TCRdb itself ran the 5' RACE reads through MiXCR, one entry per CDR3 protein. The profile shows about a million distinct CDR3 sequences, 35% to 45% of them singletons. The specimen was blood. The receptors were gathered from a man aged 18 to 30 in good health.

This clonotype was found a few times. This sequence joins TRBV27 and TRBJ1-1, with a tentative D call TRBD1 (5 bases). Trimming cost V 4 bases and J 4 bases, with 16 bases left between them. From germline, CDR1 is MNHEY and CDR2 SMNVEV (reference sequence). The CDR3 has 15 residues. The CDR3 DNA reads TGTGCCAGCAGTTCCAATCCAGCGGGGCGCACTGAAGCTTTCTTT. Its translation is CASSSNPAGRTEAFF.

The V and J genes are TRBV27 and TRBJ1-4, with D tentatively TRBD1 (5 bases). Trimming cost V 3 bases and J 7 bases, with 12 bases left between them. Germline V gene data show CDR1 as MNHEY and CDR2 as SMNVEV (reference sequence). The CDR3 consists of 14 residues. CDR3 region: CASSFSEGSEKLFF. DNA of the CDR3: TGTGCCAGCAGTTTTTCCGAGGGGAGTGAAAAACTGTTTTTT.

The rearrangement uses TRBV6-2 or TRBV6-3 and TRBJ2-2, with D uncertain. V dropped 5 bases and J dropped 4 bases, with 8 bases sitting between them. CDR1 is MNHEY and CDR2 is SVGEGT in the germline V gene. The CDR3 is made up of 13 amino acids. The CDR3 coding sequence is TGTGCCAGCAGTGACAAAATCACCGGGGAGCTGTTTTTT. Encoded protein: CASSDKITGELFF.

This rearrangement joins TRBV2 to TRBJ2-3, with TRBD2 matching over 9 bases. The CDR3 runs 17 residues. CDR1 and CDR2 (germline): SNHLY, FYNNEI. V lost 2 bases to trimming and J lost 5 bases; unmatched junction nucleotides: 11. This CDR3 is CASSEFPAGGSVDTQYF. The CDR3 DNA reads TGTGCCAGCAGTGAATTCCCAGCGGGGGGTTCAGTAGATACGCAGTATTTT.